This TCR beta chain stems from a study of OX40 agonist ivuxolimab in advanced cancers. CDR1 and CDR2 (germline): MGHRA, YSYEKL. The CDR3 loop spans 16 amino acids. After removal of 3 bases from V and 5 bases from J, the junction contained 7 bases not matched to a gene. The count of this clone is one. Its antigen is not identified. General study findings and limits: In CD8+ T cells, expanded clones were on average more numerous than in CD4+.

Clones were sequenced by immunoSEQ multiplex PCR, and TCRdb holds only the in-frame ones, with some missing. The sample lists roughly 58,000 clones; over 85% were seen once. The sequencing here drew on CD4+ or CD8+ T cells sorted from blood, taken in a trial of the OX40 agonist ivuxolimab. V usage is TRBV4-1 and J usage is TRBJ2-3; the match to TRBD2 covers 11 bases. This clonotype originated in an adult with an advanced solid tumor such as melanoma, head and neck, liver or kidney cancer. CDR3 sequence reads: CASSQILAGVQDTQYF. In nucleotides, the CDR3 is TGCGCCAGCAGCCAGATACTAGCGGGAGTCCAAGATACGCAGTATTTT.